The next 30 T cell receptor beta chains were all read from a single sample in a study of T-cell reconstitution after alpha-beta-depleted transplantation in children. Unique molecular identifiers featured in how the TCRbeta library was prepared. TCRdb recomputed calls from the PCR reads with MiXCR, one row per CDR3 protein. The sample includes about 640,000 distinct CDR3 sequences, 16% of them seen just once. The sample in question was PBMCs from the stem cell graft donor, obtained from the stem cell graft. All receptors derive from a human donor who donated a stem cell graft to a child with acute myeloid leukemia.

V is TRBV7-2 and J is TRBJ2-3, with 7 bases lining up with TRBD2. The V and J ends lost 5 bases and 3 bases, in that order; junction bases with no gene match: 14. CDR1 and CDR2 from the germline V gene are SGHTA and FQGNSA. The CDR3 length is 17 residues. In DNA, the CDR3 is TGTGCCAGCAGCGACCAAGGGAGGCGGGGGTTTACAGATACGCAGTATTTT. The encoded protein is CASSDQGRRGFTDTQYF. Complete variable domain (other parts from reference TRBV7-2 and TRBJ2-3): GAGVSQSPSNKVTEKGKDVELRCDPISGHTALYWYRQSLGQGLEFLIYFQGNSAPDKSGLPSDRFSAERTGGSVSTLTIQRTQQEDSAVYLCASSDQGRRGFTDTQYFGPGTRLTVL.

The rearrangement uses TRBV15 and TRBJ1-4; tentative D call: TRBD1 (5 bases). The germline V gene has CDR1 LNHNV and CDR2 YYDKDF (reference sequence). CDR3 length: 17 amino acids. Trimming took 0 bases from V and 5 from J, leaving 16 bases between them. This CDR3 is CATSRDGAAGRNEKLFF. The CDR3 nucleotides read TGTGCCACCAGCAGAGATGGGGCGGCAGGGAGAAATGAAAAACTGTTTTTT.

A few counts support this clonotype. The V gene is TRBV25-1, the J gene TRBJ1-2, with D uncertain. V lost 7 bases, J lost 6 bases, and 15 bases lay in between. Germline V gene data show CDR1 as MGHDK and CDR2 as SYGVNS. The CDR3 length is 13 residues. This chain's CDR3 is CASTQEGPDGYTF. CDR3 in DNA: TGTGCCAGCACCCAGGAGGGTCCGGATGGCTACACCTTC.

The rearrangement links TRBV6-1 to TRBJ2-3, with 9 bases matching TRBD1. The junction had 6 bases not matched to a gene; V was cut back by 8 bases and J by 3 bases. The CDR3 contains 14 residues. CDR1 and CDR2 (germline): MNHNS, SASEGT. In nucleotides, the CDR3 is TGTGCCAGCGGGGACAGGGTGCGGACAGATACGCAGTATTTT. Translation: CASGDRVRTDTQYF.

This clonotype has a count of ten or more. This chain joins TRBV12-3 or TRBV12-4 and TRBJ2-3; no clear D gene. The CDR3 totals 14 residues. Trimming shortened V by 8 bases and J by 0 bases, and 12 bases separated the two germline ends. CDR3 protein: CASLPLSSTDTQYF. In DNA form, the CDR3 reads TGTGCCAGCTTACCCCTCTCTAGCACAGATACGCAGTATTTT.

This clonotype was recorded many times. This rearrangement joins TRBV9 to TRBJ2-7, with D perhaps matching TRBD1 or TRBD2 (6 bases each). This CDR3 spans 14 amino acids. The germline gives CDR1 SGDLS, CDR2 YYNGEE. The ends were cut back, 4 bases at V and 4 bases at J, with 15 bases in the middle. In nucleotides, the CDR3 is TGTGCCAGCAGCCCCACAGGGACTGGGTACGAGCAGTACTTC. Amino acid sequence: CASSPTGTGYEQYF.

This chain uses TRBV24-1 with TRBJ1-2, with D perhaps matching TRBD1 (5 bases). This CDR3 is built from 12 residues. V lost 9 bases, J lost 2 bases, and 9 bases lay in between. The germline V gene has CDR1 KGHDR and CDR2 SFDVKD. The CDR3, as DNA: TGTGCCACCGCGGGGGTGAACTATGGCTACACCTTC. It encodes CATAGVNYGYTF.

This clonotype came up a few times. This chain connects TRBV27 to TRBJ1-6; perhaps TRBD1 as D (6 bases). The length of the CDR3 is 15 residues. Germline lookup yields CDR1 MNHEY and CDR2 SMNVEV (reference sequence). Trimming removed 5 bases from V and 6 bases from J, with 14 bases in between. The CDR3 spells CASSGLTGFNSPLHF. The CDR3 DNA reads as TGTGCCAGCAGTGGCCTGACAGGCTTTAATTCACCCCTCCACTTT.

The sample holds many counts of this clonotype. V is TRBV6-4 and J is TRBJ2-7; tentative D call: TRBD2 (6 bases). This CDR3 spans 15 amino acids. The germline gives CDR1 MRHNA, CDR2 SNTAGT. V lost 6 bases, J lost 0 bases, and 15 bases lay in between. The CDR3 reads CASRGDCSSSYEQYV. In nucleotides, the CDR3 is TGTGCCAGCAGGGGGGACTGCTCGAGCTCCTACGAGCAGTACGTC.

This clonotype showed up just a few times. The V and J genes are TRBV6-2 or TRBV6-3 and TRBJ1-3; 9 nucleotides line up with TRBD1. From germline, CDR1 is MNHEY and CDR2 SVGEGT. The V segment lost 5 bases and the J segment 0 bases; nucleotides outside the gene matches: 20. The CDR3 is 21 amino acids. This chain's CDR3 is CASSPNPGQGHPGVSGNTIYF. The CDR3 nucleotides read TGTGCCAGCAGTCCCAATCCGGGACAGGGACACCCCGGAGTCTCTGGAAACACCATATATTTT.

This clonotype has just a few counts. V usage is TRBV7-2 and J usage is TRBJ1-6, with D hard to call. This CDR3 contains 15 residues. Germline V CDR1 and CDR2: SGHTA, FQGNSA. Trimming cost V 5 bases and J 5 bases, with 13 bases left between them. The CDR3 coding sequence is TGTGCCAGCAGCGTACAAGACCTTCATAATTCACCCCTCCACTTT. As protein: CASSVQDLHNSPLHF.

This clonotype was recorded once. DNA of the CDR3: TGTGCCAGCAGGGCCGGCCAGGCTGGCAATCAGCCCCAGCATTTT. This codes for CASRAGQAGNQPQHF. The chain recombines TRBV2 with TRBJ1-5; D unresolved. Trimming took 6 bases from V and 2 from J, leaving 14 bases between them. This CDR3 has 15 residues. Germline CDR1 is SNHLY and CDR2 is FYNNEI.

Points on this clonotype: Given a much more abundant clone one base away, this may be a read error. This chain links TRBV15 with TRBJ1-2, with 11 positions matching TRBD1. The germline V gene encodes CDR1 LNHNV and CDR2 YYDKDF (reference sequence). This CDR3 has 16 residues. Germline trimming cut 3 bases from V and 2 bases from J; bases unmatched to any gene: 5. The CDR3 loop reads CATSSGRDRGNYGYTF. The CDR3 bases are TGTGCCACCAGCAGCGGTCGGGACAGGGGGAACTATGGCTACACCTTC.

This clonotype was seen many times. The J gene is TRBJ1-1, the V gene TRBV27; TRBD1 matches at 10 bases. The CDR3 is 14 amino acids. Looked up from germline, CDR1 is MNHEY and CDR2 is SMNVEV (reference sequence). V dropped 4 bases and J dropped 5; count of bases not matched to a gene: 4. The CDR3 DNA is TGTGCCAGCAGTTACGACAGGGGGCGTACTGAAGCTTTCTTT. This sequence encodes CASSYDRGRTEAFF.

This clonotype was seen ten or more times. CDR3 coding DNA: TGCAGTGCTGCCCCTAGCGGGGGTTTAACAGATACGCAGTATTTT. Protein sequence: CSAAPSGGLTDTQYF. This chain joins TRBV20-1 and TRBJ2-3; 10 nucleotides agree with TRBD2. The CDR3 spans 15 residues. From germline, CDR1 is DFQATT and CDR2 SNEGSKA (reference sequence). V lost 5 bases, J lost 3 bases, and 8 bases stayed unmatched.

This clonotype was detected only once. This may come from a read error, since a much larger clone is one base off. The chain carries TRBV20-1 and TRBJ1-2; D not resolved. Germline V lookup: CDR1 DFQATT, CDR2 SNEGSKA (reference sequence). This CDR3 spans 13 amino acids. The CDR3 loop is CRAERPGNYGYTF. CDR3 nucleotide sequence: TGCAGAGCAGAACGCCCCGGGAACTATGGCTACACCTTC.

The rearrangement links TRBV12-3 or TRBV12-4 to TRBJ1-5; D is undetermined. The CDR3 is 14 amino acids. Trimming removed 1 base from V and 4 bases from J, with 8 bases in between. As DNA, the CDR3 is TGTGCCAGCAGTTTAGGGTATTTAAATCAGCCCCAGCATTTT. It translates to CASSLGYLNQPQHF.

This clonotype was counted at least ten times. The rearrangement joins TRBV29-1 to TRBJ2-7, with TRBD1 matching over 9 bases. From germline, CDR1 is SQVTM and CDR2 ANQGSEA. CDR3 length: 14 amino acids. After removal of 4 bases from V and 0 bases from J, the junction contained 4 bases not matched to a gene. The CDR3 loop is CSVGGQGHSYEQYF. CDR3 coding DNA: TGCAGCGTTGGCGGACAGGGGCACTCCTACGAGCAGTACTTC.

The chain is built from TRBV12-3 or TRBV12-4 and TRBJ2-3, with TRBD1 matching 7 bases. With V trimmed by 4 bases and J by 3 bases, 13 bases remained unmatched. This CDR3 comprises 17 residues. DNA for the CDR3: TGTGCCAGCAGTTCGCCCGACCTACAGGGGATGACAGATACGCAGTATTTT. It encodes CASSSPDLQGMTDTQYF.

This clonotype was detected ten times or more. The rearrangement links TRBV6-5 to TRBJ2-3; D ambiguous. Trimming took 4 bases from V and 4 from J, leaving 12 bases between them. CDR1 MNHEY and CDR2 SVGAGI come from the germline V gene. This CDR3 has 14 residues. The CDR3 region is CASSFGGVADTQYF. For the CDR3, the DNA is TGTGCCAGCAGTTTCGGTGGCGTCGCAGATACGCAGTATTTT.

CDR3: CASSYAAGGGTDTQYF. The CDR3 nucleotides are TGTGCCAGCAGTTATGCAGCGGGGGGGGGCACAGATACGCAGTATTTT. The chain is built from TRBV7-8 and TRBJ2-3, with 10 bases aligning to TRBD2. The V and J ends lost 6 bases and 1 base, in that order; junction bases with no gene match: 7. From germline, CDR1 is SGHVS and CDR2 FQNEAQ. The CDR3 is 16 residues long.

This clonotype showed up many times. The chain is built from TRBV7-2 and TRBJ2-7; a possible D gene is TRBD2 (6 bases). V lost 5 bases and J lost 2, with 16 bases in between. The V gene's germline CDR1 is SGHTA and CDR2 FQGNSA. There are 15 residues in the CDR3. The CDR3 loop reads CASSPTSGSPYEQYF. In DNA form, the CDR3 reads TGTGCCAGCAGCCCAACCTCCGGGAGCCCCTACGAGCAGTACTTC.

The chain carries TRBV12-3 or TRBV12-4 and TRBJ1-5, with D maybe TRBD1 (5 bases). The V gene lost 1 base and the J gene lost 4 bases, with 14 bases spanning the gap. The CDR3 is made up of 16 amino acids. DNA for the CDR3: TGTGCCAGCAGTTTAGGGGCGGGCAGGGAGAATCAGCCCCAGCATTTT. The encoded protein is CASSLGAGRENQPQHF.

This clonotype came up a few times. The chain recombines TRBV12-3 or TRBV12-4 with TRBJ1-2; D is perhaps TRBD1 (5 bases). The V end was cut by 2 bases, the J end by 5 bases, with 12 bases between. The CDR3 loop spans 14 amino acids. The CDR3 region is CASSLPPAGYGYTF. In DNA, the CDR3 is TGTGCCAGCAGTTTACCCCCAGCAGGGTATGGCTACACCTTC.

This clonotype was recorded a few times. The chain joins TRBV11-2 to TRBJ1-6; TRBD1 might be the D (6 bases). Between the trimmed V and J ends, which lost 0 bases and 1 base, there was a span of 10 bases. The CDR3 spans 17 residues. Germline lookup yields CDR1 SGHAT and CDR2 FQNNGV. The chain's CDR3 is CASSLDYRVSYNSPLHF. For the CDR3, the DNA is TGTGCCAGCAGCTTAGACTACAGGGTTTCCTATAATTCACCCCTCCACTTT.

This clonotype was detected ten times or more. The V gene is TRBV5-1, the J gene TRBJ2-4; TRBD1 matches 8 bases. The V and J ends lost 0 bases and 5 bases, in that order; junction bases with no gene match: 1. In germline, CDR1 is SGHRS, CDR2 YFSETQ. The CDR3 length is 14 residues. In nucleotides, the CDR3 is TGCGCCAGCAGCTTGGAGGACAGGGAAAACATTCAGTACTTC. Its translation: CASSLEDRENIQYF. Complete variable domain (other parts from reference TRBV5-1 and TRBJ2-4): KAGVTQTPRYLIKTRGQQVTLSCSPISGHRSVSWYQQTPGQGLQFLFEYFSETQRNKGNFPGRFSGRQFSNSRSEMNVSTLELGDSALYLCASSLEDRENIQYFGAGTRLSVL.

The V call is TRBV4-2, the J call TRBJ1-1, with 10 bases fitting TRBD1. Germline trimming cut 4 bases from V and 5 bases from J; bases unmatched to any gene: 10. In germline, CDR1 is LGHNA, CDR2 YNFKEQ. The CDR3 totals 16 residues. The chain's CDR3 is CASSPSPGQGNTEAFF. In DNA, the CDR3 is TGTGCCAGCAGCCCGTCGCCGGGACAGGGGAATACTGAAGCTTTCTTT.

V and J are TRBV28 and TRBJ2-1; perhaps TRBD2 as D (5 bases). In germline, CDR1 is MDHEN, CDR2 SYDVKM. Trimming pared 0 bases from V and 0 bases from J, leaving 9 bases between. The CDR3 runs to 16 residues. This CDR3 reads CASSLWRVSSYNEQFF. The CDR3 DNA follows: TGTGCCAGCAGTTTATGGAGGGTTAGCTCCTACAATGAGCAGTTCTTC.

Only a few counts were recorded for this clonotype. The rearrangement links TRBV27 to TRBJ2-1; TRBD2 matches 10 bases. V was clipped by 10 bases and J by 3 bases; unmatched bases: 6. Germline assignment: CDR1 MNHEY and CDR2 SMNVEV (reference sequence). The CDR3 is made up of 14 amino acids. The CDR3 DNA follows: TGTGCCACCCAAAGCGGGGGGGACTACAATGAGCAGTTCTTC. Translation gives CATQSGGDYNEQFF.

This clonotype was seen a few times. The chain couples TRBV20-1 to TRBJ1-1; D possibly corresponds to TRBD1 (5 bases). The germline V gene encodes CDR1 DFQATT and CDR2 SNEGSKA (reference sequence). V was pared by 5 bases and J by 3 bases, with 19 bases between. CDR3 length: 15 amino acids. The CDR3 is CSARLQDRIYTEAFF. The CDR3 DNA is TGCAGTGCTCGCCTCCAAGACAGAATTTACACTGAAGCTTTCTTT.